This T cell receptor (beta chain) was retrieved from a study of shared clonotypes between healthy human individuals. Study-wide points: Around 5.3% of naive CD4 clonotypes were shared across four donors. Naive subsets typically showed greater estimated richness than memory subsets.

Produced via immunoSEQ multiplex PCR; TCRdb's table is partial and in-frame only. The repertoire holds 400,000 or so clones, with approximately 97% as singletons. Per the germline V gene, CDR1 is SEHNR and CDR2 is FQNEAQ (reference sequence). Trimming pared 7 bases from V and 6 bases from J, leaving 12 bases between. The CDR3 loop spans 12 amino acids. On this clone: The antigen is unknown.

The genes are TRBV7-9 and TRBJ1-1; D perhaps matches TRBD1 (5 bases). The sequencing sample was made of memory CD8+ T cells sorted from blood. Subset reported: CD45RO+ cells pooled with CCR7-negative TemRA cells. The receptor was derived from a man between 25 and 39 years old in good health. Written as DNA, the CDR3 is TGTGCCAGCACCGCATCAGGGTCTGAAGCTTTCTTT. This codes for CASTASGSEAFF.